The rows below give T cell receptor beta chains drawn from one sample of a study of T cell repertoires in cytomegalovirus infection. TCRdb reanalysed the reads using MiXCR and keeps one entry per CDR3 protein. The sample comprises some 350,000 distinct CDR3 sequences, roughly 34% of which are singletons, and approximately 15% rests with the top ten. Their antigen targets remain unknown. This specimen consisted of cultured PBMCs, obtained from culture after CMV antigen stimulation. The receptors derive from a human donor in good health (CMV status not recorded). Some clones in this sample may be carry-over from other donors' samples. CDR3s include the opening cysteine and the closing phenylalanine or tryptophan. Fields, in order: clone size, D gene, J gene, V gene, CDR3 protein, CDR3 DNA. A D gene is named only where the DNA matches it firmly. Expanded clones are given a class, and other clones once, few, many or no size at all.

>few|.|TRBJ2-7|TRBV7-2
CASSSTRMGSGEQYF
TGTGCCAGCAGCTCCACTAGGATGGGGTCGGGGGAGCAGTACTTC
>once|.|TRBJ2-2|TRBV29-1
CSVEARDSNTGELFF
TGCAGCGTTGAAGCTCGAGATTCGAACACCGGGGAGCTGTTTTTT
>few|.|TRBJ1-5|TRBV6-5
CASSYSSNQPQHF
TGTGCCAGCAGTTACTCTAGCAATCAGCCCCAGCATTTT
>.|.|TRBJ1-1|TRBV14
CASSLKWAPSTEAFF
TGTGCCAGCAGCCTTAAATGGGCCCCGAGCACTGAAGCTTTCTTT
>many|.|TRBJ2-1|TRBV19
CASSSQSYNEQFF
TGTGCCAGTAGTTCACAATCCTACAATGAGCAGTTCTTC
>few|.|TRBJ2-4|TRBV5-6
CASSLLRIRKNIQYF
TGTGCCAGCAGCTTGCTGCGGATTCGCAAAAACATTCAGTACTTC
>.|.|TRBJ2-3|TRBV20-1
CSARGRSTDTQYF
TGCAGTGCTAGGGGACGAAGCACAGATACGCAGTATTTT
>.|.|TRBJ1-5|TRBV12-5
CASGWNQPQHF
TGTGCTAGTGGTTGGAATCAGCCCCAGCATTTT
>once|TRBD2|TRBJ2-5|TRBV29-1
CSVRLAGVVGETQYF
TGCAGCGTCCGACTAGCGGGAGTTGTTGGGGAGACCCAGTACTTC
>.|.|TRBJ1-5|TRBV7-8
CATHAGDDQPQHF
TGTGCCACCCACGCTGGGGATGATCAGCCCCAGCATTTT
>.|.|TRBJ1-1|TRBV7-2
CASSFRGGSNTEAFF
TGTGCCAGCAGCTTCCGTGGGGGATCGAACACTGAAGCTTTCTTT
>.|TRBD1|TRBJ2-2|TRBV7-8
CASSEGQGVPGELFF
TGTGCCAGCAGCGAGGGACAGGGGGTTCCCGGGGAGCTGTTTTTT
>.|TRBD2|TRBJ2-1|TRBV12-5
CASGLVPPGLGEDEQFF
TGTGCTAGTGGTTTGGTTCCGCCGGGACTAGGGGAAGATGAGCAGTTCTTC
>.|.|TRBJ1-1|TRBV7-2
CASSPTWSRTEAFF
TGTGCCAGCAGCCCAACATGGAGTCGCACTGAAGCTTTCTTT
>.|TRBD1|TRBJ1-1|TRBV7-2
CASSLAMGTGGVMNTEAFF
TGTGCCAGCAGCTTAGCAATGGGGACAGGGGGCGTCATGAACACTGAAGCTTTCTTT
>.|.|TRBJ1-2|TRBV7-2
CASSVSAWSGYTF
TGTGCCAGCAGCGTCTCCGCCTGGTCTGGCTACACCTTC
>.|.|TRBJ1-2|TRBV7-2
CASSTGLGPRAYGYTF
TGTGCCAGCAGCACTGGCCTAGGGCCCCGGGCCTATGGCTACACCTTC
>.|.|TRBJ2-1|TRBV4-2
CASSQVDNEQFF
TGTGCCAGCAGCCAAGTGGACAATGAGCAGTTCTTC
>few|TRBD2|TRBJ2-1|TRBV12-3/TRBV12-4
CASSARASGVYNEQFF
TGTGCCAGCAGCGCTCGGGCCAGCGGGGTTTACAATGAGCAGTTCTTC
>.|.|TRBJ1-4|TRBV10-3
CAIRRGDDEKLFF
TGTGCCATCCGTCGGGGAGATGATGAAAAACTGTTTTTT
>.|TRBD2|TRBJ2-1|TRBV9
CASSVRLAGGPRVNEQFF
TGTGCCAGCAGCGTCCGACTAGCGGGAGGGCCGCGGGTCAATGAGCAGTTCTTC
>few|TRBD2|TRBJ2-1|TRBV5-3
CASSLTSGREYEQFF
TGTGCCAGCAGCTTGACTAGCGGGAGAGAGTATGAGCAGTTCTTC
>few|.|TRBJ2-3|TRBV4-3
CASSRLGTTDTQYF
TGCGCCAGCAGCCGACTAGGGACCACAGATACGCAGTATTTT
>many|TRBD1|TRBJ1-6|TRBV7-9
CASSFHERQGASSPLHF
TGTGCCAGCAGCTTCCATGAACGACAGGGGGCTAGTTCACCCCTCCACTTT
>few|TRBD1|TRBJ1-4|TRBV20-1
CSSNRGGKLFF
TGCAGTTCTAACAGGGGGGGAAAACTGTTTTTT
>few|.|TRBJ2-1|TRBV7-9
CASSSDFLVRTDNEQFF
TGTGCCAGCAGCTCCGATTTCTTAGTGCGAACCGACAATGAGCAGTTCTTC
>once|TRBD1|TRBJ1-4|TRBV4-1
CASSQNQGGDEKLFF
TGCGCCAGCAGCCAGAATCAGGGGGGGGATGAAAAACTGTTTTTT
>.|TRBD1|TRBJ2-3|TRBV6-6
CASSRDSLDTQYF
TGTGCCAGCAGCCGGGACAGCCTAGATACGCAGTATTTT
>many|TRBD1|TRBJ1-2|TRBV12-3/TRBV12-4
CASRETGNGYTF
TGTGCCAGCAGGGAGACAGGGAATGGCTACACCTTC
>few|.|TRBJ1-5|TRBV7-2
CASSSGPNQPQHF
TGTGCCAGCAGCTCCGGCCCGAATCAGCCCCAGCATTTT
>once|TRBD2|TRBJ2-7|TRBV4-3
CASSQDITSGSHEQYF
TGCGCCAGCAGCCAAGATATTACTAGCGGGAGCCACGAGCAGTACTTC
>few|TRBD1|TRBJ1-1|TRBV19
CASSIVRTGGNTEAFF
TGTGCCAGTAGTATAGTCCGGACAGGGGGCAACACTGAAGCTTTCTTT
>once|TRBD2|TRBJ2-4|TRBV6-2/TRBV6-3
CASSDGTSGLKNIQYF
TGTGCCAGCAGTGACGGGACTAGCGGACTAAAAAACATTCAGTACTTC
>.|.|TRBJ2-1|TRBV24-1
CATSERGTGSSYNEQFF
TGTGCCACCAGTGAGCGAGGTACTGGGAGCTCCTACAATGAGCAGTTCTTC
>.|.|TRBJ2-1|TRBV19
CASSEVWTPYNEQFF
TGTGCCAGTAGTGAGGTGTGGACTCCCTACAATGAGCAGTTCTTC
>few|TRBD1|TRBJ1-1|TRBV4-3
CASSVRTGAEAFF
TGCGCCAGCAGCGTGCGGACAGGTGCTGAAGCTTTCTTT
>few|.|TRBJ1-1|TRBV3-1
CASSQVRYTEAFF
TGTGCCAGCAGCCAAGTGAGGTATACTGAAGCTTTCTTT
>few|TRBD2|TRBJ2-1|TRBV7-2
CASSAAGGLHNEQFF
TGTGCCAGCAGCGCAGCGGGAGGGCTACACAATGAGCAGTTCTTC
>.|TRBD2|TRBJ2-5|TRBV5-1
CASSQGHLSGETQYF
TGCGCCAGCAGCCAAGGACATCTTAGCGGGGAGACCCAGTACTTC
>.|TRBD2|TRBJ2-1|TRBV24-1
CATSGGSGNEQFF
TGTGCCACCTCCGGCGGGAGTGGCAATGAGCAGTTCTTC
>.|.|TRBJ1-1|TRBV10-3
CAISVQGAVTEAFF
TGTGCCATCAGTGTGCAGGGTGCCGTAACTGAAGCTTTCTTT
>few|.|TRBJ2-7|TRBV28
CASREPGRSYEQYF
TGTGCCAGCAGGGAACCGGGCCGCAGCTACGAGCAGTACTTC